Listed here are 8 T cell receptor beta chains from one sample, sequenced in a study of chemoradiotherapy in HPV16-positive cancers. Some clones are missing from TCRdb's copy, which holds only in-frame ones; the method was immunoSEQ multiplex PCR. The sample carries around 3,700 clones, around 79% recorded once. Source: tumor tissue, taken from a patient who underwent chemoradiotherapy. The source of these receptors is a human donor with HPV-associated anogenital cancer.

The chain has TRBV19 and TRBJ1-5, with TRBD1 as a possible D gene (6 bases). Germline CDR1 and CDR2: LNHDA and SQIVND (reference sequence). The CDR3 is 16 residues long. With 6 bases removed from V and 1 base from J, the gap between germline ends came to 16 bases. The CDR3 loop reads CASSWRGGASNQPQHF. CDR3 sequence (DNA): TGTGCCAGTAGCTGGAGGGGGGGCGCGAGCAATCAGCCCCAGCATTTT.

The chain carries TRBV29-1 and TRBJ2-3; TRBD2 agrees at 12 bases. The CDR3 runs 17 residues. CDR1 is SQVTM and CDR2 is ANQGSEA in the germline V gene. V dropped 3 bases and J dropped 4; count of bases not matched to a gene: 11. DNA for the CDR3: TGCAGCGTTGAGGAGACTAGCGGGAGTTGGGTTGCAGATACGCAGTATTTT. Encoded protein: CSVEETSGSWVADTQYF.

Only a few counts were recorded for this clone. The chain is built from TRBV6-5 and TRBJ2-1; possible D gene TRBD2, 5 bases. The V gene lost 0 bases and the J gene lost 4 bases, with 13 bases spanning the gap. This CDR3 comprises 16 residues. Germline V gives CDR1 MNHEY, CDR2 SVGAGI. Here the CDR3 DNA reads TGTGCCAGCAGTTACTCGTCCGGGGAACTTTACAATGAGCAGTTCTTC. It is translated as CASSYSSGELYNEQFF.

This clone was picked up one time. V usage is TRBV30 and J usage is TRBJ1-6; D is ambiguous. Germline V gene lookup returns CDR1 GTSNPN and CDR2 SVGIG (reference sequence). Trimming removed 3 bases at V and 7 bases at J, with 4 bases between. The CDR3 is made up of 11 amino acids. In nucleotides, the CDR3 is TGTGCCTGGAGGAAAAATTCACCCCTCCACTTT. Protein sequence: CAWRKNSPLHF. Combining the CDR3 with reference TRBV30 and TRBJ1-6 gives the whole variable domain SQTIHQWPATLVQPVGSPLSLECTVEGTSNPNLYWYRQAAGRGLQLLFYSVGIGQISSEVPQNLSASRPQDRQFILSSKKLLLSDSGFYLCAWRKNSPLHFGNGTRLTVT.

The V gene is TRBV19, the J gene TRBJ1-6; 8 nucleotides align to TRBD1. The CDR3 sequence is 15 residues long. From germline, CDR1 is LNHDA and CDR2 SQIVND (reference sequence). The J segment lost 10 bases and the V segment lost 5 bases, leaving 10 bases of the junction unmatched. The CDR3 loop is CASSPQTGDGSPLHF. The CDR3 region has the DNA TGTGCCAGTAGTCCGCAGACAGGGGATGGCTCACCCCTCCACTTT.

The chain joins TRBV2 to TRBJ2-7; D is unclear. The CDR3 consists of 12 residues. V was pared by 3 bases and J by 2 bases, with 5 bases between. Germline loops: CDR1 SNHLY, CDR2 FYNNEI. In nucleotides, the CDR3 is TGTGCCAGCAGTGATCTTACCTACGAGCAGTACTTC. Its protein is CASSDLTYEQYF.

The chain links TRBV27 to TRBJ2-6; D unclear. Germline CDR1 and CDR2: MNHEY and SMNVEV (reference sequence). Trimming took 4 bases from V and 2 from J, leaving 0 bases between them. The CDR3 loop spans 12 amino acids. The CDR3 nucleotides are TGTGCCAGCAGTTCTGGGGCCAACGTCCTGACTTTC. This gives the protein CASSSGANVLTF.

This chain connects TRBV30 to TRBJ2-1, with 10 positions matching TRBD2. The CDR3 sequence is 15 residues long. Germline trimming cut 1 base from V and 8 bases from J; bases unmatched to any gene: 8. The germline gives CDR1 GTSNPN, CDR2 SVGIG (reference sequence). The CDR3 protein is CAWSGSGRASDEQFF. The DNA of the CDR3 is TGTGCCTGGAGTGGAAGCGGGAGGGCCTCGGATGAGCAGTTCTTC.